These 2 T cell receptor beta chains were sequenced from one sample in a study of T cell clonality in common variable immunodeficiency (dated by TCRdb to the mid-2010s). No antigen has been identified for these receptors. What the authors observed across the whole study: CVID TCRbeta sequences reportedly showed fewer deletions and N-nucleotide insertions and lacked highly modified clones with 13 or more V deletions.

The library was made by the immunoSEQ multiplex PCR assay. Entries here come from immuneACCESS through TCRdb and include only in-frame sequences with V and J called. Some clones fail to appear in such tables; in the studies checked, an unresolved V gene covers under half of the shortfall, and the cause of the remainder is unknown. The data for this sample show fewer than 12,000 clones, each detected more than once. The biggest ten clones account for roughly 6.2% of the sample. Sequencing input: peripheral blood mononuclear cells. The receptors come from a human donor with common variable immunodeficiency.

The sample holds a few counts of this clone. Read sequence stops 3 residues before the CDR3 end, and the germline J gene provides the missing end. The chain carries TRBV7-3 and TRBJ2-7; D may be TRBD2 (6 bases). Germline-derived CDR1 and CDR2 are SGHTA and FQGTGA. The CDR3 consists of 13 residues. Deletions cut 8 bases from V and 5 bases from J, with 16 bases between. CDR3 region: CASGAGPSHEQYF. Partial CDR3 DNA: TGTGCCAGCGGGGCGGGGCCTAGTCACGAG. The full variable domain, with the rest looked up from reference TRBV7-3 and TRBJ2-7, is GAGVSQTPSNKVTEKGKYVELRCDPISGHTALYWYRQSLGQGPEFLIYFQGTGAADDSGLPNDRFFAVRPEGSVSTLKIQRTERGDSAVYLCASGAGPSHEQYFGPGTRLTVT.

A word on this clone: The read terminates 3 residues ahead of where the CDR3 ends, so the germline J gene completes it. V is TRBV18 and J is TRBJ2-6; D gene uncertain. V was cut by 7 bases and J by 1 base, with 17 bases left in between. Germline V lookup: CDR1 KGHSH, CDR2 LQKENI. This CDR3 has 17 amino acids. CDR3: CASYGLHVGSGANVLTF. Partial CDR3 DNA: TGTGCCAGCTACGGGTTACACGTCGGGTCTGGGGCCAACGTC.